This T cell receptor beta chain was found in a study of T cells in Graves' hyperthyroidism and ophthalmopathy. This clonotype was seen many times. CDR3 length: 16 residues. CDR1 and CDR2 (germline): LNHNV, YYDKDF (reference sequence). V lost 1 base to trimming and J lost 1 base, with 11 bases between them. Regions amplified from RNA transcripts were the TCR beta CDR3 regions. When the TCR CDR3 underwent first-round RT-PCR, the HTBI primer set was used. MiXCR, run by TCRdb on the multiplex PCR reads, gives a single entry per CDR3 protein. The sample contains 400,000 or so distinct CDR3 sequences, about 14% of which appear only once. Extraction of PBMCs used approximately 10 ml of fresh peripheral blood.

The chain joins TRBV15 to TRBJ1-5; a weak D match, TRBD1 (6 bases). Source material: blood. This sequence was found in a woman in her twenties or thirties with Graves' ophthalmopathy. This chain's CDR3 is CATSRGRGSSNQPQHF. The CDR3 nucleotides read TGTGCCACCAGCAGAGGCAGGGGATCGAGCAATCAGCCCCAGCATTTT.